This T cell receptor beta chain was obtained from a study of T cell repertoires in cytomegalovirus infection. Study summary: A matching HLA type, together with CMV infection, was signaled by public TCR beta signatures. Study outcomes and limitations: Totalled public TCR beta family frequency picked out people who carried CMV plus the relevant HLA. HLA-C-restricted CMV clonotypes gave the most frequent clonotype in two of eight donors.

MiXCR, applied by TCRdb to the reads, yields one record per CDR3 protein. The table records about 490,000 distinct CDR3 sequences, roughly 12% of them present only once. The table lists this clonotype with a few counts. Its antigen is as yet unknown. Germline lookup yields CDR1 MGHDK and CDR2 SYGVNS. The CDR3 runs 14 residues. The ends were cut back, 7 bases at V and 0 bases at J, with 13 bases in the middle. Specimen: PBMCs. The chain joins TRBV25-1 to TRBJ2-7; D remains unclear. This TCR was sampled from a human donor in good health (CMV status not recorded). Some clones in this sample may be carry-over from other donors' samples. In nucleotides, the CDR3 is TGTGCCAGCACGGACCTTACGAGCTCCTACGAGCAGTACTTC. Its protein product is CASTDLTSSYEQYF.